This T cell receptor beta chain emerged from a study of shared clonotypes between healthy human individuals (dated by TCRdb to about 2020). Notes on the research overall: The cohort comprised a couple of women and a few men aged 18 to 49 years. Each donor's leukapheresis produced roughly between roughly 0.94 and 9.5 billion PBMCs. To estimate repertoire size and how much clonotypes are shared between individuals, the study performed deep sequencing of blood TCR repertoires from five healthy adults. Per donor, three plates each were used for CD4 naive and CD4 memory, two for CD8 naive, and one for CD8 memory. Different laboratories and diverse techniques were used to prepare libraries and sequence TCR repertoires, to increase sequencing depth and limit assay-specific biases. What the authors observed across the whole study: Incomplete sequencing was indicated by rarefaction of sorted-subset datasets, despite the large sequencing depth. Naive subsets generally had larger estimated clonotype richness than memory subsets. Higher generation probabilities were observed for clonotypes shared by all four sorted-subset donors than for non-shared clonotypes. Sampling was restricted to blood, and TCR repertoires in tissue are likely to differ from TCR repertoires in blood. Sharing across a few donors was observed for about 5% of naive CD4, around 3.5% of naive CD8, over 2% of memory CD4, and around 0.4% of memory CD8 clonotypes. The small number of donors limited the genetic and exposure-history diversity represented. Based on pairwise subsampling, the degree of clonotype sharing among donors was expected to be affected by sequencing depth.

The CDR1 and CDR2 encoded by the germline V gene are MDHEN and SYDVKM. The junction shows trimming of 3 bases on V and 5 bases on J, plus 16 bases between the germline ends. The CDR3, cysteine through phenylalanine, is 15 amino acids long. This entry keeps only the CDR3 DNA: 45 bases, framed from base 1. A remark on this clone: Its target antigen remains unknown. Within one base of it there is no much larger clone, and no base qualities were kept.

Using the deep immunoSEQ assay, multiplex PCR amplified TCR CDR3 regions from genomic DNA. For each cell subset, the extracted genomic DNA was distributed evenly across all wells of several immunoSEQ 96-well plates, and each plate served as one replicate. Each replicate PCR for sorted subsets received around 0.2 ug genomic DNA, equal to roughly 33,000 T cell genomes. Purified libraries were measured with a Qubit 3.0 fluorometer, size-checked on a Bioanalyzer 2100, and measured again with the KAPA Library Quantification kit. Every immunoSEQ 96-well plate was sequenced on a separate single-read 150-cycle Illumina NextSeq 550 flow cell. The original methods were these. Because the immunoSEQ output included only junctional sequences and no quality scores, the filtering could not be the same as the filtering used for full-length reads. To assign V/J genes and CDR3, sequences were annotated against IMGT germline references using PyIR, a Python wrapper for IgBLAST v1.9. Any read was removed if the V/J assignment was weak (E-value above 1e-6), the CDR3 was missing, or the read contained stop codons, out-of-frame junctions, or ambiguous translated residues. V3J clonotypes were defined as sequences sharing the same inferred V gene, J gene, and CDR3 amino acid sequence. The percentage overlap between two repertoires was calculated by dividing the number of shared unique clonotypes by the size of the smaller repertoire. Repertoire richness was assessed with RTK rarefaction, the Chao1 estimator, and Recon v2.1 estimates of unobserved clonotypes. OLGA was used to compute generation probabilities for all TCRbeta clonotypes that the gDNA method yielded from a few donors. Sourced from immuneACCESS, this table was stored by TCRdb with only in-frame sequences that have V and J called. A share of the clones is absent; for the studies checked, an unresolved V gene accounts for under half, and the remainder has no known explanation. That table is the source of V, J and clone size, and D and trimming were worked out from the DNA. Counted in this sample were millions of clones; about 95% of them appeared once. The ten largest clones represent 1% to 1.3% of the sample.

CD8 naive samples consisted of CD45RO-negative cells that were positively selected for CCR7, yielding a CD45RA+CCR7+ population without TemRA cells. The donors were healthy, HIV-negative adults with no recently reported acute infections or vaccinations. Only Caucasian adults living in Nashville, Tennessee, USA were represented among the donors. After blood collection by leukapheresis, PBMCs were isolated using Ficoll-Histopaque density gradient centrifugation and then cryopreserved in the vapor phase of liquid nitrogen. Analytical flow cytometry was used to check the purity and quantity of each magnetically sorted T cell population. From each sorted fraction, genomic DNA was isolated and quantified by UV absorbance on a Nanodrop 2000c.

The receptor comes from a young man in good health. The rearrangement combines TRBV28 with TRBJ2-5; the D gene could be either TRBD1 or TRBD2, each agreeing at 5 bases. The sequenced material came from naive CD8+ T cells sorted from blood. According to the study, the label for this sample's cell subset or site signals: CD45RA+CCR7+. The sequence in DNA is TGTGCCAGCAGTTTGAGGCTGGCAGGGACGGAGACCCAGTACTTC. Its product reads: CASSLRLAGTETQYF.